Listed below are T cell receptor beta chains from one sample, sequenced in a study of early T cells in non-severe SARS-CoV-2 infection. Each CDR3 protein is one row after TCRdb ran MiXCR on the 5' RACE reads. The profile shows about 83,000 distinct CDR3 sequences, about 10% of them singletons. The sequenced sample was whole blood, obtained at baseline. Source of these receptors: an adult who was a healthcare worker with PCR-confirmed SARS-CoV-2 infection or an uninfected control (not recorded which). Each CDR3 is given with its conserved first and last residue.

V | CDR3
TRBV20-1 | CSARVVLAGSETQYF
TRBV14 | CASSQIPQGRGEQFF
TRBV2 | CASSDSDIKFF
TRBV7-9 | CASSPPDGPYEQYF
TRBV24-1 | CATSDPPGAGDDTDTQYF
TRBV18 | CASSPRQNNSPLHF
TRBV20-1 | CSARAPEAFF
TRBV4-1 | CASSQESVKMETQYF
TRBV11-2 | CASSLERGPTAKNIQYF
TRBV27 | CASSLASGNPYEQYF
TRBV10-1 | CASSESIVSKGETQYF
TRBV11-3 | CAGQHSTNEKLFF
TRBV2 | CASSGSPGGQYYEQYF
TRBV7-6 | CASSLGGNTYEQYF
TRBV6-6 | CASSALAHYNEQFF
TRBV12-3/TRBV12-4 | CASSFGAALYGYTF
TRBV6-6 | CASRRIQGDKRTDTQYF
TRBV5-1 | CASRPINWVQQETQYF
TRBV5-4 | CASSRDQGGEQYF
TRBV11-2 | CASRATGGSYEQYF
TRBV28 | CASTRGTVSNQPQHF
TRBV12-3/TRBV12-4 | CASSLWEYNEQFF
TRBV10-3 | CAISVVLVSYEQYF
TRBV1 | CTSSQGSLRSPLHF
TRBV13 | CASTREIYNEQFF
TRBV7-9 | CASSLGIGSISTDTQYF
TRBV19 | CASSRGLDYIDTQYF
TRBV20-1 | CSAGSEENEQFF
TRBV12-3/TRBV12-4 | CASSLEDRGSEEAFF
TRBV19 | CASSPRAGVGTGELFF
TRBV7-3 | CASSFTSANTGELFF
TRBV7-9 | CASSANSGRADTQYF
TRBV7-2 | CASSRGRRSPLHF
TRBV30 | CAWTQGMNTEAFF
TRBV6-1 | CASNEGGEGEQFF
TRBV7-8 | CASSFGRGGTGELFF
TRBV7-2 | CASSLARGRGQFF
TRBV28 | CASSSPDREETQYF
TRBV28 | CASSLGDSTYNEQFF
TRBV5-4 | CASSFPTGGRAGTGELFF
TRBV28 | CASSSWTGEAFF